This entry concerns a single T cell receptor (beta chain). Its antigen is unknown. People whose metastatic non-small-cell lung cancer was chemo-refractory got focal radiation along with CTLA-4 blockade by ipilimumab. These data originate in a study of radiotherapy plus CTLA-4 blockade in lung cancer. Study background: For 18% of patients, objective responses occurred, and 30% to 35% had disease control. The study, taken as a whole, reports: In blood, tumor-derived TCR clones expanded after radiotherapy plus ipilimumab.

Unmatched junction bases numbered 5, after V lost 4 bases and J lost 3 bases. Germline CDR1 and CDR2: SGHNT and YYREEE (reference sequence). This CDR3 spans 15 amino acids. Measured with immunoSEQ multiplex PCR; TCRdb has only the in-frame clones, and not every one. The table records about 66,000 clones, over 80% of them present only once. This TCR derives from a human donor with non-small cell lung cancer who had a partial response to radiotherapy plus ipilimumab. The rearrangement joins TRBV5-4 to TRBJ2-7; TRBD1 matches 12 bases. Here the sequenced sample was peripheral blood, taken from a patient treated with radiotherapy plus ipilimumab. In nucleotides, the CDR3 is TGTGCCAGCAGCGCCCGGGACAGGGGGCACTACGAGCAGTACTTC. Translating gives CASSARDRGHYEQYF.